This T cell receptor beta chain stems from a study of blood T cell repertoires in COVID-19. Study-level information: The samples span acute and convalescent COVID-19 from the United States, Italy and Spain.

Authors' data handling: Amplified reference gene primers provided the basis for estimating nucleated cell counts. The repertoire was sequenced with immunoSEQ multiplex PCR; TCRdb's copy has only in-frame clones and lacks some. That table gives V, J and clone size, and the DNA gave D and trimming. Of nearly 65,000 clones listed, around four fifths are singletons. The specimen sequenced was peripheral blood. The source of this sequence is a human donor in a cohort sampled during active COVID-19.

The CDR3 DNA reads as TGTGCCAGCAGCCGGACAGGGGAAGGGGAAAAACTGTTTTTT. This codes for CASSRTGEGEKLFF. The chain couples TRBV13 to TRBJ1-4; 9 nucleotides agree with TRBD1. V lost 5 bases to trimming and J lost 8 bases; unmatched junction nucleotides: 6. The CDR3 extends over 14 amino acids. Germline CDR1 PRHDT, CDR2 FYEKMQ (reference sequence).